This is a list of T cell receptor beta chains from one sample in a study of beta chain features in type 1 diabetes. Profiled with immunoSEQ multiplex PCR; TCRdb holds only in-frame clones, not every one. The sample holds about 340,000 clones, roughly 12% seen once. Source material: naive CD4+ T cells from blood. These receptors all stem from a woman between 18 and 29 years old with type 1 diabetes. Each CDR3 is given with its conserved first and last residue. A D gene is named only where the DNA matches it firmly. Clone size is stated in some rows and not others, as once, few, many or a class when expanded.

d_call	v_call	clone_size	j_call	cdr3_aa	cdr3_nt
TRBD2	TRBV4-2	-	TRBJ2-2	CASSTGLAGVSGELFF	TGTGCCAGCAGCACCGGACTAGCGGGAGTCAGCGGGGAGCTGTTTTTT
-	TRBV28	-	TRBJ2-7	CASSLPQLSYEQYF	TGTGCCAGCAGTTTACCACAGCTCTCCTACGAGCAGTACTTC
TRBD1	TRBV10-3	few	TRBJ2-2	CATGQANTGELFF	TGTGCCACCGGACAGGCTAACACCGGGGAGCTGTTTTTT
TRBD1	TRBV6-5	few	TRBJ1-2	CASSPGQVNYGYTF	TGTGCCAGCAGTCCGGGACAGGTGAACTATGGCTACACCTTC
TRBD1	TRBV7-9	-	TRBJ1-3	CASSFVTGGAGNTIYF	TGTGCCAGCAGCTTCGTGACAGGGGGCGCAGGCAACACCATATATTTT
TRBD2	TRBV7-9	-	TRBJ2-7	CASSSPWTEAGVSYEQYF	TGTGCCAGCAGCTCTCCCTGGACGGAAGCGGGAGTATCCTACGAGCAGTACTTC
-	TRBV2	-	TRBJ2-5	CASSDAGGQETQYF	TGTGCCAGCAGTGATGCAGGGGGGCAAGAGACCCAGTACTTC
TRBD1	TRBV29-1	-	TRBJ1-1	CSAAGQGDTEAFF	TGCAGCGCTGCGGGACAGGGGGACACTGAAGCTTTCTTT
TRBD2	TRBV6-6	few	TRBJ2-1	CASSVTAGANEQFF	TGTGCCAGCAGTGTTACCGCGGGAGCGAATGAGCAGTTCTTC
-	TRBV27	-	TRBJ2-2	CASSFLEGTGELFF	TGTGCCAGCAGTTTTTTGGAGGGCACCGGGGAGCTGTTTTTT
TRBD2	TRBV28	few	TRBJ2-1	CASSFVTGGGDEQFF	TGTGCCAGCAGTTTTGTGACGGGAGGGGGGGATGAGCAGTTCTTC
-	TRBV6-5	-	TRBJ2-5	CASSYSSAQETQYF	TGTGCCAGCAGTTACTCTAGCGCCCAAGAGACCCAGTACTTC
-	TRBV9	-	TRBJ1-1	CASSSRLGVNTEAFF	TGTGCCAGCAGCTCCCGGTTGGGAGTGAACACTGAAGCTTTCTTT
-	TRBV18	once	TRBJ2-3	CASSPNRDLTDTQYF	TGTGCCAGCTCACCCAACAGGGACCTCACAGATACGCAGTATTTT
TRBD1	TRBV18	-	TRBJ1-2	CASSPRGQTESNYGYTF	TGTGCCAGCTCACCACGGGGACAGACGGAATCTAACTATGGCTACACCTTC
TRBD2	TRBV6-5	-	TRBJ2-5	CASSFTGTRSETQYF	TGTGCCAGCAGTTTCACCGGGACTAGGAGTGAGACCCAGTACTTC
TRBD1	TRBV7-2	-	TRBJ2-1	CASSRDSYNEQFF	TGTGCCAGCAGCCGGGACAGCTACAATGAGCAGTTCTTC
-	TRBV2	-	TRBJ2-2	CASSEAGRSGELFF	TGTGCCAGCAGTGAAGCGGGGCGTTCCGGGGAGCTGTTTTTT
TRBD2	TRBV5-4	-	TRBJ2-3	CASSLGATSRTTDTQYF	TGTGCCAGCAGCTTGGGGGCGACTAGCAGAACCACAGATACGCAGTATTTT
TRBD1	TRBV27	-	TRBJ1-5	CASSLVGTGHQPQHF	TGTGCCAGCAGTTTAGTCGGGACAGGGCATCAGCCCCAGCATTTT
TRBD1	TRBV7-2	-	TRBJ1-2	CASSSSGTGHGYTF	TGTGCCAGCAGCTCCTCCGGGACAGGCCACGGCTACACCTTC
-	TRBV5-1	few	TRBJ2-3	CASSLTGITDTQYF	TGCGCCAGCAGCTTGACGGGGATTACAGATACGCAGTATTTT
TRBD2	TRBV7-2	-	TRBJ2-1	CASRFTSGSGDEQFF	TGTGCCAGCAGGTTTACTAGCGGGAGTGGGGATGAGCAGTTCTTC
TRBD2	TRBV5-4	few	TRBJ2-5	CASTELAGGMETQYF	TGTGCCAGCACCGAACTAGCGGGAGGCATGGAGACCCAGTACTTC
TRBD2	TRBV5-4	-	TRBJ2-2	CAAGLAGVGTGELFF	TGTGCCGCGGGACTAGCGGGAGTAGGGACCGGGGAGCTGTTTTTT
-	TRBV28	-	TRBJ1-5	CASSRVYNQPQHF	TGTGCCAGCAGTCGGGTATACAATCAGCCCCAGCATTTT
TRBD2	TRBV28	-	TRBJ2-1	CASSLGLAFLEQFF	TGTGCCAGCAGTTTGGGACTAGCTTTTCTTGAGCAGTTCTTC
-	TRBV19	-	TRBJ2-1	CASSRWEATYNEQFF	TGTGCCAGTAGTCGGTGGGAGGCCACCTACAATGAGCAGTTCTTC
TRBD1	TRBV30	-	TRBJ1-5	CAWRTTGVNQPQHF	TGTGCCTGGAGGACGACAGGGGTTAATCAGCCCCAGCATTTT
TRBD1	TRBV18	once	TRBJ2-7	CASSTTGEIYEQYF	TGTGCCAGCTCGACGACAGGGGAAATCTACGAGCAGTACTTC
TRBD2	TRBV5-1	-	TRBJ2-3	CASRELAGVIDTQYF	TGCGCCAGCAGGGAACTAGCGGGAGTAATAGATACGCAGTATTTT
-	TRBV7-5	few	TRBJ2-1	CVRSLIAGGHEQFF	TGTGTCAGAAGCTTAATAGCGGGAGGGCATGAGCAGTTCTTC
TRBD2	TRBV5-1	few	TRBJ2-2	CASSRRGIDTGELFF	TGCGCCAGCAGCCGGCGGGGGATCGACACCGGGGAGCTGTTTTTT
TRBD2	TRBV19	few	TRBJ2-1	CASTIAGGRYNEQFF	TGTGCCAGTACCATAGCGGGAGGGCGTTACAATGAGCAGTTCTTC
TRBD1	TRBV13	few	TRBJ2-7	CASSPDWTGSSYEQYF	TGTGCCAGCAGCCCCGATTGGACAGGGTCCTCCTACGAGCAGTACTTC
TRBD1	TRBV18	few	TRBJ1-4	CASSQGQANEKLFF	TGTGCCAGCTCACAGGGACAGGCTAATGAAAAACTGTTTTTT
-	TRBV30	-	TRBJ2-1	CAWSRGYNEQFF	TGTGCCTGGAGTCGAGGTTACAATGAGCAGTTCTTC
TRBD2	TRBV30	-	TRBJ2-2	CAWSVQAGGAGELFF	TGTGCCTGGAGTGTACAAGCGGGAGGCGCCGGGGAGCTGTTTTTT
TRBD2	TRBV11-3	-	TRBJ2-1	CASSPQSSGVYNEQFF	TGTGCCAGCAGCCCACAGAGTAGCGGGGTTTACAATGAGCAGTTCTTC
-	TRBV6-5	-	TRBJ1-1	CASREPGRSTEAFF	TGTGCCAGCAGAGAGCCAGGGAGGAGCACTGAAGCTTTCTTT
-	TRBV18	-	TRBJ1-5	CASSPRLVDSNQPQHF	TGTGCCAGCTCACCAAGATTAGTAGATAGCAATCAGCCCCAGCATTTT
TRBD1	TRBV5-4	-	TRBJ1-1	CASSGQGWGKTEAFF	TGTGCCAGCAGCGGACAGGGATGGGGAAAAACTGAAGCTTTCTTT
-	TRBV19	few	TRBJ2-1	CASSIGHGPGMEQFF	TGTGCCAGTAGTATAGGTCACGGACCGGGGATGGAGCAGTTCTTC
-	TRBV5-4	-	TRBJ1-5	CASSLARNQPQHF	TGTGCCAGCAGCTTAGCCCGCAATCAGCCCCAGCATTTT
TRBD2	TRBV30	-	TRBJ2-5	CAWSGGLAVQETQYF	TGTGCCTGGAGTGGGGGACTAGCGGTACAAGAGACCCAGTACTTC
-	TRBV7-6	-	TRBJ2-5	CASSPRRGETQYF	TGTGCCAGCAGCCCCCGCCGAGGCGAGACCCAGTACTTC
TRBD1	TRBV27	few	TRBJ1-1	CASKIQGESAFF	TGTGCCAGCAAGATACAGGGGGAATCAGCTTTCTTT
TRBD1	TRBV14	-	TRBJ1-4	CASSQRHGQGRGKLFF	TGTGCCAGCAGCCAACGACATGGACAGGGACGGGGAAAACTGTTTTTT
TRBD2	TRBV7-9	few	TRBJ2-1	CASLGLVARNEQFF	TGTGCCAGCCTAGGACTAGTTGCTCGCAATGAGCAGTTCTTC
-	TRBV30	-	TRBJ1-2	CAWSAGIYGYTF	TGTGCCTGGAGTGCCGGGATATATGGCTACACCTTC
TRBD2	TRBV7-8	few	TRBJ2-5	CASSFVAGGTIQETQYF	TGTGCCAGCAGCTTTGTTGCCGGCGGGACTATTCAAGAGACCCAGTACTTC
TRBD2	TRBV2	-	TRBJ2-1	CASWREGLEQFF	TGTGCCTCGTGGCGGGAGGGCTTAGAGCAGTTCTTC
TRBD2	TRBV5-1	-	TRBJ2-5	CASSRAPGGGFQETQYF	TGCGCCAGCAGCCGTGCCCCGGGCGGGGGTTTCCAAGAGACCCAGTACTTC
-	TRBV7-9	few	TRBJ2-3	CASSLFIQENTDTQYF	TGTGCCAGCAGCTTATTTATACAGGAGAACACAGATACGCAGTATTTT
-	TRBV20-1	few	TRBJ2-1	CSARDRNEQFF	TGCAGTGCTAGAGATCGGAATGAGCAGTTCTTC
TRBD2	TRBV28	-	TRBJ2-5	CASSFWLAGETQYF	TGTGCCAGCAGTTTCTGGCTAGCGGGAGAGACCCAGTACTTC